A selection of T cell receptor beta chains follows, all from one sample in a study of blood T cells in healthy people across ages. MiXCR, applied by TCRdb to the 5' RACE reads, yields one record per CDR3 protein. The sample holds 600,000 to 800,000 distinct CDR3 sequences, under 65% seen once. Material: blood. The receptors were gathered from an elderly woman in good health. Both conserved end residues are part of each CDR3. A D gene is named only where the DNA matches it firmly. Clone size is stated in some rows and not others, as once, few, many or a class when expanded.

>TRBV28|few|.|TRBJ2-7
TGTGCCAGCAGTCCCCTTGGGGGCGTACCTACTTACGAGCAGTACTTC
CASSPLGGVPTYEQYF
>TRBV20-1|.|.|TRBJ2-7
TGCAGTGCCCGCGGACTCTCTGACTACGAGCAGTACTTC
CSARGLSDYEQYF
>TRBV6-6|.|.|TRBJ1-2
TGTGCCAGCAACTTCGGGACGGAGTATGGCTACACCTTC
CASNFGTEYGYTF
>TRBV2|few|TRBD1|TRBJ1-6
TGTGCCAGCAGCCGACAGGGGGAGTTTAATTCACCCCTCCACTTT
CASSRQGEFNSPLHF
>TRBV28|many|.|TRBJ2-7
TGTGCCAGCAGCACATCCTCGGGGTATATCTACGAGCAGTACTTC
CASSTSSGYIYEQYF
>TRBV3-1|.|.|TRBJ2-7
TGTGCCAGCAGCCAAGGGAGTAGGAGGGTCGACGAGCAGTACTTC
CASSQGSRRVDEQYF
>TRBV29-1|.|.|TRBJ2-1
TGCAGCGTTAGAGCAGTAACCCTCAATGAGCAGTTCTTC
CSVRAVTLNEQFF
>TRBV12-3/TRBV12-4|many|.|TRBJ2-7
TGTGCCAGCAGTTGGAGGGGGGGGTCCTACGAGCAGTACTTC
CASSWRGGSYEQYF
>TRBV3-1|.|.|TRBJ1-2
TGTGCCAGCAGCCACAGGGATGGCTACACCTTC
CASSHRDGYTF
>TRBV20-1|many|TRBD2|TRBJ2-1
TGCAGTGCGCTAGCTAGCGGGAGGCTTTCGAGCTCCTACAATGAGCAGTTCTTC
CSALASGRLSSSYNEQFF
>TRBV10-3|.|TRBD1|TRBJ1-6
TGTGCCATCACAGGGGGCTTGGATTCACCCCTCCACTTT
CAITGGLDSPLHF
>TRBV12-3/TRBV12-4|.|TRBD1|TRBJ2-7
TGTGCCGGCAGTTTGGACAGGGAAAACTCCTACGAGCAGTACTTC
CAGSLDRENSYEQYF
>TRBV12-3/TRBV12-4|.|.|TRBJ1-2
TGTGCCAGCAGTTTAGGAGCGGGCTTCAGTGGCGGCTACACCTTC
CASSLGAGFSGGYTF
>TRBV20-1|.|.|TRBJ2-1
TGCAGTGCGCCGCTGGACGTAGACAATGAGCAGTTCTTC
CSAPLDVDNEQFF
>TRBV18|.|.|TRBJ2-3
TGTGCCAGCTCACCCCCTCGGGGGGATACGCAGTATTTT
CASSPPRGDTQYF
>TRBV10-3|.|.|TRBJ2-3
TGTGCCATTAGTGAGTCGCGAGGGGGTTACACAGATACGCAGTATTTT
CAISESRGGYTDTQYF
>TRBV3-1|.|.|TRBJ1-1
TGTGCCAGCAGCCAAAATATCGGGGGACCCGGGCCTAACACTGAAGCTTTCTTT
CASSQNIGGPGPNTEAFF